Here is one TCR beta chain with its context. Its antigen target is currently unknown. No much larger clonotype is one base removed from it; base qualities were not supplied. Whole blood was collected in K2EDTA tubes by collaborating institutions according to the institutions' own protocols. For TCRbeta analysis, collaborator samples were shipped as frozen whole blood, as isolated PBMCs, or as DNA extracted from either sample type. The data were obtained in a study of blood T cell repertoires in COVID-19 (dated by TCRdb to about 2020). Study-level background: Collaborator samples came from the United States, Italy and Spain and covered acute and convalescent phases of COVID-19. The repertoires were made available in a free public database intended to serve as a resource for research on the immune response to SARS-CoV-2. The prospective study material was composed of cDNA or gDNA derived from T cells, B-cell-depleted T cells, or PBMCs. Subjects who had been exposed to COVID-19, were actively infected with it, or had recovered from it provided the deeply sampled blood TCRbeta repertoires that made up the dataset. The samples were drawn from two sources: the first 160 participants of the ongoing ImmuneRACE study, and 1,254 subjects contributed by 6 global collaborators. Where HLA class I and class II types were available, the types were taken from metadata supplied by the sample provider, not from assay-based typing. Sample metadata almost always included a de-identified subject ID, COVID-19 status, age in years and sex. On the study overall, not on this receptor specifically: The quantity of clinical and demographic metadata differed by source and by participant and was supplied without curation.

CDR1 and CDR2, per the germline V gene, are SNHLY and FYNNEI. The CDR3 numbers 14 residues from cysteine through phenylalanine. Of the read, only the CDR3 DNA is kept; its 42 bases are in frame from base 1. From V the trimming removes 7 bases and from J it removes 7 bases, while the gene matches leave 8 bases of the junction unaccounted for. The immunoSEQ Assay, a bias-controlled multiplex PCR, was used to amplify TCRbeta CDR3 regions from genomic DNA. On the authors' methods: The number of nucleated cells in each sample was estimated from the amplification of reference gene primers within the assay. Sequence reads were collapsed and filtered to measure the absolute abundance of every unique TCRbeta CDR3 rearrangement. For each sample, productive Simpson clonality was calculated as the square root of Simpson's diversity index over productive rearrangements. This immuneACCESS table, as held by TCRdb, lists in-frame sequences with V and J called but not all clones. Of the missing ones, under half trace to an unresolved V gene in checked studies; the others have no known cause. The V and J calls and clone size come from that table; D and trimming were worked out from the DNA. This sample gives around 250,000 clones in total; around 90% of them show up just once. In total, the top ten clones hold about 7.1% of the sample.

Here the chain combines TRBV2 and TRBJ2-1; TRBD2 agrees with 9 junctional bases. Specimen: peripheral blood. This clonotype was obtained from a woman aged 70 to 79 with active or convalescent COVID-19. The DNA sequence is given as TGTGCCAGCACTCTGACTGCGGGGGGGAATGAGCAGTTCTTC. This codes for CASTLTAGGNEQFF.